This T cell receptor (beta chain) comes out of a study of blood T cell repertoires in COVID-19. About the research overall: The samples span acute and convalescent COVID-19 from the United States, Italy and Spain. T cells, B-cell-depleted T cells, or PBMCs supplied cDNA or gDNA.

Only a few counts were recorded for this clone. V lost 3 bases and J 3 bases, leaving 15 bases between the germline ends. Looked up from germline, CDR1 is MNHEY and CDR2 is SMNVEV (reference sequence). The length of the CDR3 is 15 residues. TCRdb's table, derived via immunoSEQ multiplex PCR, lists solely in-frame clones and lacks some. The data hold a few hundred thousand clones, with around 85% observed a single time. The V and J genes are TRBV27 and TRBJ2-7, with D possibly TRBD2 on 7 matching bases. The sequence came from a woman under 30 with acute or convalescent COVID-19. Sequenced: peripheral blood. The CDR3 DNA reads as TGTGCCAGCAGTTTCAAGGGGGAGGGCCGCTACGAGCAGTACTTC. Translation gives CASSFKGEGRYEQYF.